This T cell receptor beta chain originates from a study of Ad26.COV2.S vaccination and SARS-CoV-2 variants. The V gene's germline CDR1 is KGHSH and CDR2 LQKENI. Losses at the gene ends were 4 bases for V and 8 bases for J; bases not matched to a gene: 6. The CDR3 sequence is 13 residues long. Here immunoSEQ multiplex PCR was the method, and the copy in TCRdb shows in-frame clones only, minus some. The repertoire has approximately 420,000 clones, around nine tenths of them found once; the top ten carry 3.6%. As for treatment: 15 to 20 received Ad26.COV2.S at low or high dose, single or two shots; roughly 5 received placebo; per-sample allocation not given. Day 63 after the first injection of vaccine or placebo was the sampling time.

The sequencing here drew on peripheral blood, taken in a trial of Ad26.COV2.S vaccine versus placebo. This sequence joins TRBV18 and TRBJ1-1, with 8 bases that match TRBD1. The sequence came from a person aged 18-65 years who received the Ad26.COV2.S COVID-19 vaccine or a placebo. CDR3 region: CASSLRDRSEAFF. The CDR3 region has the DNA TGTGCCAGCTCACTCAGGGACAGGTCAGAAGCTTTCTTT.